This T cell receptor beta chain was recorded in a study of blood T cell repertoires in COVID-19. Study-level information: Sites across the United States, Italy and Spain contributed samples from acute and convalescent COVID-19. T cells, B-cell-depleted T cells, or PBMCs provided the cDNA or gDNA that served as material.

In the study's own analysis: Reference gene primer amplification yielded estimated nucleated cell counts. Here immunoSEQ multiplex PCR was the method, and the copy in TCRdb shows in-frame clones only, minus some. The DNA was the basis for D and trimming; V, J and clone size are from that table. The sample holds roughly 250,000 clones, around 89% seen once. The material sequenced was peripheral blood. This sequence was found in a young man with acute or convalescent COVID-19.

This CDR3 is CATSASGRGTQYF. CDR3 in DNA: TGTGCCACCAGTGCATCTGGCCGAGGGACGCAGTATTTT. The rearrangement joins TRBV24-1 to TRBJ2-3; D might be TRBD2 (5 bases). The CDR3 covers 13 residues. V lost 5 bases and J lost 9, with 14 bases in between. Germline values: CDR1 KGHDR, CDR2 SFDVKD.